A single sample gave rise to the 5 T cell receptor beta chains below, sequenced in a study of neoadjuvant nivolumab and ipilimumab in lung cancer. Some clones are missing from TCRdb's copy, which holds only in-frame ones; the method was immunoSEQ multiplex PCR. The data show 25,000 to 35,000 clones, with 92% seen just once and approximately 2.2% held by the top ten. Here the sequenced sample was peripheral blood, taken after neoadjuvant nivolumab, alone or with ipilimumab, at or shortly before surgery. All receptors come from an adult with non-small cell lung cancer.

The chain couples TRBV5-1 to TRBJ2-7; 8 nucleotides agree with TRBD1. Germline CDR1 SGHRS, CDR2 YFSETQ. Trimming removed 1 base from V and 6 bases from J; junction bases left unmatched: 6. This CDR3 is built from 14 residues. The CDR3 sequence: CASSLTGGRREQYF. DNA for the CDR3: TGCGCCAGCAGCTTGACAGGGGGTCGGCGCGAGCAGTACTTC.

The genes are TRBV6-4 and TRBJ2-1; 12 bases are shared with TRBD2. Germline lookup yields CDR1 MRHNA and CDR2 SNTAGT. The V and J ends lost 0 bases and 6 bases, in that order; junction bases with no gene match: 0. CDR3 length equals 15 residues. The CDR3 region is CASSDSTSGSNEQFF. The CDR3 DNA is TGTGCCAGCAGTGACTCGACTAGCGGGAGCAATGAGCAGTTCTTC.

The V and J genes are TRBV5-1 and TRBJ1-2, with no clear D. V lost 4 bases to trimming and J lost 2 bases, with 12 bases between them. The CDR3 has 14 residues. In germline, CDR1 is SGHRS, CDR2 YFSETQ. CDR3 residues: CASSPTRLNYGYTF. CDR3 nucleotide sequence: TGCGCCAGCAGCCCGACGCGGCTAAACTATGGCTACACCTTC.

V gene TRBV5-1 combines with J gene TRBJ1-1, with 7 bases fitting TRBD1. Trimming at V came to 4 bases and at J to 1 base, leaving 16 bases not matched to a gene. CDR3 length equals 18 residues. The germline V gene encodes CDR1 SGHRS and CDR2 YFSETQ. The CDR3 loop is CASSLLRGQTSRNTEAFF. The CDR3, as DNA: TGCGCCAGCAGCCTCCTGAGGGGACAGACCTCAAGGAACACTGAAGCTTTCTTT.

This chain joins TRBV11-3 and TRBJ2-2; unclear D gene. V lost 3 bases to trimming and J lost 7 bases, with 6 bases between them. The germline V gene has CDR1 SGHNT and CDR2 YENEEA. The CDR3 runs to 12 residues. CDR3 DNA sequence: TGTGCCAGCAGCTTTCGAGACGGGGAGCTGTTTTTT. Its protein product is CASSFRDGELFF. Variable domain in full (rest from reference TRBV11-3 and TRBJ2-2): EAGVVQSPRYKIIEKKQPVAFWCNPISGHNTLYWYLQNLGQGPELLIRYENEEAVDDSQLPKDRFSAERLKGVDSTLKIQPAELGDSAVYLCASSFRDGELFFGEGSRLTVL.